The 21 T cell receptor beta chains below come from one sample, sequenced in a study of early T cells in non-severe SARS-CoV-2 infection. TCRdb ran MiXCR on the 5' RACE reads and lists one entry per CDR3 protein. This table holds roughly 81,000 distinct CDR3 sequences, 5% to 6.5% found once. Sequenced material: whole blood. The receptor source for this set is an adult who was a healthcare worker with PCR-confirmed SARS-CoV-2 infection or an uninfected control (not recorded which).

In this sample, this clonotype turned up many times. This chain uses TRBV24-1 with TRBJ1-1, with 7 bases lining up with TRBD1. The ends lost 0 bases at V and 5 bases at J; junction bases unmatched: 5. CDR3 length: 15 amino acids. Germline lookup yields CDR1 KGHDR and CDR2 SFDVKD. The CDR3, as DNA: TGTGCCACCAGTGATTTGCAGACAGGGAAGACTGAAGCTTTCTTT. Encoded protein: CATSDLQTGKTEAFF.

This clonotype was recorded at least ten times. This rearrangement joins TRBV10-3 to TRBJ2-7; D gene uncertain. Trimming took off 11 bases at V and 0 bases at J, with 11 bases between the two ends. The germline gives CDR1 ENHRY, CDR2 SYGVKD. The CDR3 loop spans 12 amino acids. CDR3 nucleotides: TGTGCCGCCGCGGAGTCCTCCTACGAGCAGTACTTC. Its protein is CAAAESSYEQYF.

This clonotype was observed many times. This chain joins TRBV10-3 and TRBJ2-3; TRBD1 matches at 10 bases. CDR1 is ENHRY and CDR2 is SYGVKD in the germline V gene. CDR3 size: 15 residues. The trim removed 8 bases at V and 4 bases at J, leaving 9 bases unmatched. This chain's CDR3 is CAIQVDRGRSDTQYF. CDR3 DNA: TGTGCCATCCAAGTAGACAGGGGGCGGTCAGATACGCAGTATTTT.

V is TRBV30 and J is TRBJ1-4; D is possibly TRBD1 (5 bases). The CDR3 is made up of 13 amino acids. CDR1 GTSNPN and CDR2 SVGIG come from the germline V gene (reference sequence). The V end lost 7 bases, the J end lost 4 bases, and 13 bases lay between the germline ends. The CDR3 DNA is TGTGCCTTGTCGCGGGGGAATAATGAAAAACTGTTTTTT. The encoded protein is CALSRGNNEKLFF.

This chain uses TRBV27 with TRBJ1-5; no clear D gene. Germline CDR1 reads MNHEY; CDR2 reads SMNVEV (reference sequence). Trimming pared 3 bases from V and 7 bases from J, leaving 10 bases between. The CDR3 totals 13 residues. The CDR3 DNA reads as TGTGCCAGCAGTTTTGATGAGGGACAGCCCCAGCATTTT. It yields the protein CASSFDEGQPQHF.

V is TRBV6-1 and J is TRBJ1-4, with TRBD1 identical over 8 bases. V was clipped by 6 bases and J by 8 bases; unmatched bases: 5. This CDR3 is built from 13 residues. The germline V gene has CDR1 MNHNS and CDR2 SASEGT. CDR3 protein: CASRRTGMEKLFF. CDR3 in DNA: TGTGCCAGCAGAAGGACAGGGATGGAAAAACTGTTTTTT.

This clonotype appeared many times. The CDR3 DNA sequence: TGTGCCAGCAGTTTAATGGGAGCCAAAAACATTCAGTACTTC. It yields the protein CASSLMGAKNIQYF. The chain recombines TRBV12-3 or TRBV12-4 with TRBJ2-4, with unresolved D. The CDR3 runs 14 residues. Trimming removed 2 bases at V and 0 bases at J, with 5 bases between.

This clonotype has ten or more counts. This sequence joins TRBV12-3 or TRBV12-4 and TRBJ2-7, with D possibly matching TRBD1 (6 bases). The CDR3 totals 14 residues. V was cut by 6 bases and J by 2 bases, with 14 bases left in between. The CDR3 DNA reads TGTGCCAGCAGAGACACAGGGCTCCCCTACGAGCAGTACTTC. Amino acids: CASRDTGLPYEQYF.

This clonotype was counted ten times or more. V is TRBV4-1 and J is TRBJ2-3, with D possibly being TRBD1 (6 bases). Germline values: CDR1 MGHRA, CDR2 YSYEKL. This CDR3 comprises 14 residues. V lost 11 bases, J lost 4 bases, and 19 bases lay in between. In DNA, the CDR3 is TGCGCCTCCCGGACAGCGGCCAACGCAGATACGCAGTATTTT. Translated, it gives CASRTAANADTQYF.

The table lists this clonotype with many counts. This chain uses TRBV7-2 with TRBJ2-5; D gene uncertain. The V end lost 2 bases, the J end lost 5 bases, and 9 bases lay between the germline ends. The CDR3 consists of 13 residues. Germline loops: CDR1 SGHTA, CDR2 FQGNSA. The CDR3 spells CASSLSALETQYF. CDR3 nucleotides: TGTGCCAGCAGCTTAAGCGCCCTGGAGACCCAGTACTTC.

There are a few counts of this clonotype. The CDR3 sequence is CSSVGIGGQETQYF. In nucleotides, the CDR3 is TGCAGCTCCGTGGGGATAGGGGGCCAAGAGACCCAGTACTTC. This chain uses TRBV29-1 with TRBJ2-5; possibly TRBD1 for D (6 bases). The CDR3 covers 14 residues. The germline V gene encodes CDR1 SQVTM and CDR2 ANQGSEA. The V and J ends lost 8 bases and 1 base respectively, with 17 bases between them.

This clonotype was recorded at least ten times. The chain combines TRBV10-1 with TRBJ2-5, with 7 bases that match TRBD1. Germline assignment: CDR1 WNHNN and CDR2 SYGVQD (reference sequence). Unmatched junction bases numbered 12, after V lost 3 bases and J lost 5 bases. The CDR3 spans 16 residues. The CDR3 nucleotides read TGCGCCAGCAGTGATCAACAGGGGACGATGGGGGAGACCCAGTACTTC. Translation gives CASSDQQGTMGETQYF.

The sample holds many counts of this clonotype. V is TRBV27 and J is TRBJ1-3; a possible D gene is TRBD1 (5 bases). CDR3 length equals 13 residues. V shed 4 bases and J shed 9 bases, with 13 bases lying between them. Germline V gene data show CDR1 as MNHEY and CDR2 as SMNVEV (reference sequence). CDR3 sequence reads: CASSSMTGGTIYF. The CDR3 DNA follows: TGTGCCAGCAGTTCCATGACTGGGGGCACCATATATTTT.

This clonotype came up many times. The chain couples TRBV7-2 to TRBJ2-1, with a tentative D call TRBD1 (5 bases). Between the trimmed V and J ends, which lost 5 bases and 0 bases, there was a span of 14 bases. Germline CDR1 SGHTA, CDR2 FQGNSA. The CDR3 totals 16 residues. CDR3 DNA sequence: TGTGCCAGCAGCACAAACAGGTGGAGCTCCTACAATGAGCAGTTCTTC. Its protein product is CASSTNRWSSYNEQFF.

The sample holds many counts of this clonotype. The V gene is TRBV11-2, the J gene TRBJ2-4; D possibly corresponds to TRBD2 (5 bases). Germline CDR1 is SGHAT and CDR2 is FQNNGV. The CDR3 covers 12 residues. V lost 1 base and J lost 8, with 6 bases in between. CDR3 protein: CASSLVGDIQYF. In DNA, the CDR3 is TGTGCCAGCAGCTTAGTCGGGGACATTCAGTACTTC.

V gene TRBV7-2 combines with J gene TRBJ1-3; D gene ambiguous. This CDR3 is built from 15 residues. The V end lost 4 bases, the J end lost 0 bases, and 10 bases lay between the germline ends. Germline V gene sequence: CDR1 SGHTA, CDR2 FQGNSA. CDR3 coding DNA: TGTGCCAGCAGCTCAACTACTTTCTCTGGAAACACCATATATTTT. Its protein is CASSSTTFSGNTIYF. Supplemented by reference TRBV7-2 and TRBJ1-3, the full variable domain reads GAGVSQSPSNKVTEKGKDVELRCDPISGHTALYWYRQSLGQGLEFLIYFQGNSAPDKSGLPSDRFSAERTGGSVSTLTIQRTQQEDSAVYLCASSSTTFSGNTIYFGEGSWLTVV.

There are a few counts of this clonotype. J is TRBJ2-1 and V is TRBV28; 7 bases are shared with TRBD2. J was trimmed by 2 bases and V by 3 bases; bases with no gene match: 4. This CDR3 comprises 15 residues. The germline V gene has CDR1 MDHEN and CDR2 SYDVKM. For the CDR3, the DNA is TGTGCCAGCAGTTTTTTAAGCGGGGCCTACAATGAGCAGTTCTTC. This translates into CASSFLSGAYNEQFF. Together with reference TRBV28 and TRBJ2-1, the CDR3 gives the full variable domain: DVKVTQSSRYLVKRTGEKVFLECVQDMDHENMFWYRQDPGLGLRLIYFSYDVKMKEKGDIPEGYSVSREKKERFSLILESASTNQTSMYLCASSFLSGAYNEQFFGPGTRLTVL.

The rearrangement joins TRBV7-9 to TRBJ2-7; unclear D gene. Germline loops: CDR1 SEHNR, CDR2 FQNEAQ (reference sequence). Between the trimmed V and J ends, which lost 5 bases and 5 bases, there was a span of 13 bases. The CDR3 is made up of 13 amino acids. As DNA, the CDR3 is TGTGCCAGCAGCCCCCATGTCACCCACGAGCAGTACTTC. Protein: CASSPHVTHEQYF.

This clonotype was detected ten times or more. J is TRBJ1-5 and V is TRBV19; D uncertain. The CDR3 totals 13 residues. Trimming removed 4 bases from V and 4 bases from J, with 8 bases in between. The V gene's germline CDR1 is LNHDA and CDR2 SQIVND (reference sequence). CDR3: CASSRDLNQPQHF. CDR3 nucleotide sequence: TGTGCCAGTAGTAGGGATCTTAATCAGCCCCAGCATTTT.

This clonotype was observed at least ten times. The chain employs TRBV28 and TRBJ2-5; a possible D gene is TRBD1 (5 bases). The CDR3 runs 14 residues. Germline CDR1 is MDHEN and CDR2 is SYDVKM. V was trimmed by 2 bases and J by 1 base, leaving 8 bases between them. The CDR3 DNA sequence: TGTGCCAGCAGTTTAGACAGACCCCAAGAGACCCAGTACTTC. This sequence encodes CASSLDRPQETQYF.

The V and J genes are TRBV7-9 and TRBJ2-1; 10 nucleotides agree with TRBD2. The V gene's germline CDR1 is SEHNR and CDR2 FQNEAQ (reference sequence). The CDR3 length is 15 residues. V lost 1 base and J lost 6; bases outside the gene matches: 3. The CDR3 DNA follows: TGTGCCAGCAGCTTAGTAGCGGGGGGCATCAATGAGCAGTTCTTC. It encodes CASSLVAGGINEQFF.